These 5 T cell receptor beta chains were all obtained from the same sample, sequenced in a study of CD8+CD57+ T cells in acquired aplastic anemia. Investigators profiled TCR beta VDJ and CDR3 from genomic DNA template. One entry per CDR3 protein, called by TCRdb with MiXCR from the reads. This table has about 190,000 distinct CDR3 sequences, around 50% appearing once. Specimen: sorted CD4+, CD8+, or CD8+CD57+ T cells (not recorded which) from PBMCs. These receptors all stem from a human donor in good health, serving as a control.

The sample holds a few counts of this clonotype. A read error may explain this, as a much larger clone is one base away. The chain carries TRBV5-4 and TRBJ1-6; possible D gene TRBD1, 5 bases. Trimming took 4 bases from V and 9 from J, leaving 17 bases between them. The CDR3 sequence is 15 residues long. Germline V gives CDR1 SGHNT, CDR2 YYREEE (reference sequence). This chain's CDR3 is CASSHDGGLGSPLHF. The CDR3 DNA sequence: TGTGCCAGCAGCCACGACGGGGGTTTGGGTTCACCCCTCCACTTT.

Of note for this clonotype: Just one base apart from a much larger clone, this may be a read error. The V call is TRBV10-3, the J call TRBJ2-7, with 10 bases aligning to TRBD1. Germline CDR1 reads ENHRY; CDR2 reads SYGVKD. There are 13 residues in the CDR3. The CDR3 DNA reads as TGTGCCACCGGGACAGGGGTCTCCTACGAGCGGTACTTC. Residues: CATGTGVSYERYF.

The rearrangement joins TRBV5-4 to TRBJ2-7; no reliable D call. Trimming removed 6 bases from V and 4 bases from J, with 14 bases in between. This CDR3 is 13 amino acids long. Germline CDR1 SGHNT, CDR2 YYREEE (reference sequence). The CDR3 spells CASTATDRYEQYF. CDR3 nucleotides: TGTGCCAGCACCGCTACGGATAGGTACGAGCAGTACTTC.

The chain is built from TRBV10-3 and TRBJ1-1; no reliable D call. The V gene lost 0 bases and the J gene lost 11 bases, with 16 bases spanning the gap. The CDR3 length is 14 residues. The germline CDR1 and CDR2 sequences are ENHRY and SYGVKD. As DNA, the CDR3 is TGTGCCATCAGTGAGTCCGAGTTCGGCACCGGGGCTTTCTTT. Protein: CAISESEFGTGAFF.

This clonotype was detected only once. The rearrangement links TRBV10-1 to TRBJ2-7; no reliable D call. V lost 5 bases and J 2 bases, leaving 10 bases between the germline ends. The CDR3 totals 13 residues. Looked up from germline, CDR1 is WNHNN and CDR2 is SYGVQD (reference sequence). The CDR3 bases are TGCGCCAGCAGTCGGCAGCCAGCCTACGAGCAGTACTTC. Translated, it gives CASSRQPAYEQYF.